This T cell receptor beta chain was recorded in a study of post-analysis software for immune sequencing data (dated by TCRdb to the mid-2010s). General notes on the study: The recorded disease courses included relapsing-remitting, secondary progressive and progressive-relapsing multiple sclerosis, and some patients had no subtype annotation. A subset of samples was prepared in parallel using single-end sample barcoding, then pooled and co-amplified after Illumina adapter ligation. The patient repertoires were set against eleven to twelve previously published healthy control repertoires from donors whose ages ranged from about 6 to 26 years.

Comments on this clonotype: What antigen it recognizes has not been identified. Nothing much larger sits one base from this clone, and base qualities are not available.

Measured from the cysteine to the phenylalanine, the CDR3 is 15 residues long. The sequence is cut down to CDR3 DNA, 45 bases in frame from base 1. Per the germline V gene (reference sequence), DFQATT is the CDR1 and SNEGSKA is the CDR2. V is shortened by 1 base, J by 5 bases, and the region joining them spans 14 bases. To demonstrate the VDJtools post-analysis software, the study profiled TCR beta repertoires from the peripheral blood of approximately twelve young patients with multiple sclerosis. The multiple sclerosis patients were children and adolescents ranging in age from about 6 to 17 years. Broader findings and caveats from the paper: Direct clustering with F measure showed strong co-clustering of samples prepared in the same batch, prompting a batch-effect correction. The control group was slightly older than the multiple sclerosis patient group. About five TRBV segments, including TRBV5-6, TRBV5-1 and TRBV20-1, were significantly more frequent in patients than controls. Compared with controls, multiple sclerosis patients had significantly lower normalized Chao1 diversity, a finding suggesting substantial peripheral T-cell clonal expansion.

The library was generated by PCR. TCRdb lists the instrument as Illumina HiSeq 2500. To reduce PCR and sequencing biases, unique molecular identifiers were built into the TCR beta cDNA libraries. Roughly 0.5 million cDNA molecules were obtained per 1 to 10 million input T cells, so each molecule approximated one T cell. The patient libraries were prepared and sequenced using the same protocol as the earlier healthy control dataset. Within a given batch, samples were prepared together, multiplexed and sequenced on the same HiSeq lane. From the authors' description of their analysis: MIGEC was used to process the raw barcoded reads, and molecular identifier groups with only a single read were discarded before consensus assembly and CDR3 extraction. Clonotype tables were post-analysed with VDJtools, and diversity was normalized by down-sampling all datasets to the smallest sample size. Repertoire overlap clustering matched CDR3 amino acid but not nucleotide sequences to correct batch-related cross-sample contamination. TCRdb reran the public reads through fastp at Q25 and MiXCR, keeping productive beta chains. A single entry per CDR3 protein holds the most common genes and DNA from its merged rows. V and J calls and clone size were set by TCRdb, not the authors. The sample includes hundreds of thousands of distinct CDR3 sequences, with roughly 58% observed a single time. The ten most abundant clones make up 4.6% of the sample.

The material sequenced was blood. The TCR sequence derives from a girl between 5 and 17 years old with multiple sclerosis. Recombination joined TRBV20-1 with TRBJ2-2; TRBD2 might be the D gene, on 5 matching bases. This receptor carries the CDR3 CSARVPLVQTGELFF. The base sequence is TGCAGTGCTAGAGTACCACTAGTCCAGACCGGGGAGCTGTTTTTT.